This TCR beta chain was found in a study of blood T cell repertoires in COVID-19 (dated by TCRdb to the early 2020s). Regarding the complete study: Collaborator samples came from the United States, Italy and Spain and covered acute and convalescent phases of COVID-19. The prospective study material was composed of cDNA or gDNA derived from T cells, B-cell-depleted T cells, or PBMCs. The dataset comprised deeply sampled blood TCRbeta repertoires from subjects exposed to, actively infected with, or recovered from COVID-19. The repertoires were released in a freely available public database meant as a resource for research on the immune response to SARS-CoV-2. The samples were drawn from two sources: the first 160 participants of the ongoing ImmuneRACE study, and approximately 1,300 subjects contributed by 6 global collaborators. Sample metadata almost always included a de-identified subject ID, COVID-19 status, age in years and sex. Where available, HLA class I and class II types were obtained from metadata supplied by the sample provider rather than from assay-based typing.

About this clone: Its antigen has not been determined. Nothing much larger sits one base from this clone, and base qualities are not available.

TCRbeta CDR3 regions were amplified from genomic DNA using the immunoSEQ Assay, a bias-controlled multiplex PCR. As for how the authors treated the data: The number of nucleated cells in each sample was estimated by amplification of reference gene primers within the assay. To quantify the absolute abundance of each unique TCRbeta CDR3 rearrangement, sequence reads were collapsed and filtered. For each sample, productive Simpson clonality was calculated as the square root of Simpson's diversity index across productive rearrangements. TCRdb provides this immuneACCESS table in a form limited to in-frame rearrangements. Some clones are lacking; in checked studies, under half of them reflect an unresolved V gene, and why the rest are absent is not known. That table furnishes V, J and clone size, whereas the DNA furnished D and trimming. This sample holds approximately 360,000 clones; roughly 90% were observed only once. Together, the top ten hold around 1.2% of the sample.

The germline ends are 9 bases apart after V is trimmed by 2 bases and J by 4 bases. CDR1 MNHEY and CDR2 SVGEGT are derived from the germline V gene. The CDR3 spans 14 residues, from the cysteine through the phenylalanine. Just the 42-base CDR3 DNA is kept, in frame starting at base 1. Each collaborating institution followed its own protocols to collect whole blood in K2EDTA tubes. For TCRbeta analysis, collaborators shipped samples in one of three forms: frozen whole blood, isolated PBMCs, or DNA extracted from either of those sample types. The investigation overall reported the following: The quantity of clinical and demographic metadata differed by source and by participant and was supplied without curation.

The sequenced material came from peripheral blood. The receptor was isolated from a man aged 35 to 55 with acute or convalescent COVID-19. The chain is made from TRBV6-2 or TRBV6-3 and TRBJ1-5; the D segment cannot be called with confidence. The bases are TGTGCCAGCAGTTACCACGCGTTTAATCAGCCCCAGCATTTT. This encodes CASSYHAFNQPQHF.